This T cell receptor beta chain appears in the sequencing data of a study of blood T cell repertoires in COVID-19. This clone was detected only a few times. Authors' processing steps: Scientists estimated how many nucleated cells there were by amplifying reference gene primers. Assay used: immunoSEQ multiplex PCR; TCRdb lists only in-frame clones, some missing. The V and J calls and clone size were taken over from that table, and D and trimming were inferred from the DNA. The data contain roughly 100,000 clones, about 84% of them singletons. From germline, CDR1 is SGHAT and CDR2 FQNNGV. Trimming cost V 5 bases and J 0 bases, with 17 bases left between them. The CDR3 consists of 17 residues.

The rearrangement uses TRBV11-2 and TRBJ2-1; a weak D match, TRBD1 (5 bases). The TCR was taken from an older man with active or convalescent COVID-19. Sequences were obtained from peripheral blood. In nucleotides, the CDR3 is TGTGCCAGCAGCAATCCCGCCCAGGGAAGCTCCTACAATGAGCAGTTCTTC. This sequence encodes CASSNPAQGSSYNEQFF.